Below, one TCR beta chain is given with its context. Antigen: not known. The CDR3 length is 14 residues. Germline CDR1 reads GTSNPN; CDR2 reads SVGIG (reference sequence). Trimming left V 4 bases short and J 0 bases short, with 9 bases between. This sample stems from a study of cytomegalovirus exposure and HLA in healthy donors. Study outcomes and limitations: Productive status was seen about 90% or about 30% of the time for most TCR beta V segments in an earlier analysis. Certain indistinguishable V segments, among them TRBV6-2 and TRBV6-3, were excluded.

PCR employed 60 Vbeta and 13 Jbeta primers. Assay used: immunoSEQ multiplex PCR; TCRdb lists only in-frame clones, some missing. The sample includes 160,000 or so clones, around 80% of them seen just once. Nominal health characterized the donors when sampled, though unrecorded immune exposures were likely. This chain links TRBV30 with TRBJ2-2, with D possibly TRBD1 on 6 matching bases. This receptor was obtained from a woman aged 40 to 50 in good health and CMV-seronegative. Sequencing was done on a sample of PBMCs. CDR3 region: CAWKKGANTGELFF. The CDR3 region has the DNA TGTGCCTGGAAAAAGGGGGCGAACACCGGGGAGCTGTTTTTT.